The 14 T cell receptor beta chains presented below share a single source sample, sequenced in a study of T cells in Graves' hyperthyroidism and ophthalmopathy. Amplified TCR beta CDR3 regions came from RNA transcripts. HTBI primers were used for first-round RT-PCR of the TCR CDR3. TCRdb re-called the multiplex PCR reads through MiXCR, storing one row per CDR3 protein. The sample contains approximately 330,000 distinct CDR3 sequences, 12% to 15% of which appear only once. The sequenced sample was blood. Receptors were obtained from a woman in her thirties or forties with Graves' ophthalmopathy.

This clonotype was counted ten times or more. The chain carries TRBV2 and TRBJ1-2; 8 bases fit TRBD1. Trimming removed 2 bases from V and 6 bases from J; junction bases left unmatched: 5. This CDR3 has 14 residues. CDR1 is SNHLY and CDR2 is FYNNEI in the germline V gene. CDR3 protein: CASSETRTGNGYTF. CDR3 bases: TGTGCCAGCAGTGAAACGAGGACAGGGAATGGCTACACCTTC.

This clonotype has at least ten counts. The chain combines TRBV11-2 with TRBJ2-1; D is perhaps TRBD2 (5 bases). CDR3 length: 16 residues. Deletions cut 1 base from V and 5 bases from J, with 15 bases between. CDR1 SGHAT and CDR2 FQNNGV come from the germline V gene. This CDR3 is CASSLVFGVQNNEQFF. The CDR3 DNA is TGTGCCAGCAGCTTAGTTTTCGGGGTACAAAACAATGAGCAGTTCTTC.

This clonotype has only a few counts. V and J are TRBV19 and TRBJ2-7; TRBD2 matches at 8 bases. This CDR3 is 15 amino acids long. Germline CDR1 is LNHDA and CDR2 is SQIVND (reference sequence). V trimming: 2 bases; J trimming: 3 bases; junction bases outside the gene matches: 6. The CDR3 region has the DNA TGTGCCAGTAGTATAACATCCCGGGGGGGCTACGAGCAGTACTTC. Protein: CASSITSRGGYEQYF.

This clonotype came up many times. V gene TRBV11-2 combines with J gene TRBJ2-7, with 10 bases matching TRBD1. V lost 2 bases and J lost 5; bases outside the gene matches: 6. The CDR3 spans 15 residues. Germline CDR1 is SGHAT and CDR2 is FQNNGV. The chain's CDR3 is CASSLSWDRGNEQYF. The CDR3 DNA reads TGTGCCAGCAGCTTAAGTTGGGACAGGGGAAACGAGCAGTACTTC.

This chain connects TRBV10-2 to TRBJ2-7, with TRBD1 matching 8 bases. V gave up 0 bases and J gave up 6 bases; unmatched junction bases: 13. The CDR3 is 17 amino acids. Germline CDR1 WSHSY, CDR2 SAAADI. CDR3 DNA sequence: TGCGCCAGCAGTGAGTCGGTAATGGACAGGGCCTCCAGCGAGCAGTACTTC. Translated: CASSESVMDRASSEQYF.

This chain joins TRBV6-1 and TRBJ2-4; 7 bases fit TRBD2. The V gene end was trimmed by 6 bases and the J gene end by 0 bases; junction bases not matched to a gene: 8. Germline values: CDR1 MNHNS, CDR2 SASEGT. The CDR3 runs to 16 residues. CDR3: CASSSSWGGAKNIQYF. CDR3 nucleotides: TGTGCCAGCAGCTCCTCGTGGGGGGGAGCCAAAAACATTCAGTACTTC.

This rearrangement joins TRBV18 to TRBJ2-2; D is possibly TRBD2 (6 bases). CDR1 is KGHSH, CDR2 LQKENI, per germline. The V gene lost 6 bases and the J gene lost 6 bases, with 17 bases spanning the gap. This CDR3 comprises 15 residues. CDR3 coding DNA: TGTGCCAGCTCCCCAACGTCGGGGGTAGCCGGGGAGCTGTTTTTT. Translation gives CASSPTSGVAGELFF.

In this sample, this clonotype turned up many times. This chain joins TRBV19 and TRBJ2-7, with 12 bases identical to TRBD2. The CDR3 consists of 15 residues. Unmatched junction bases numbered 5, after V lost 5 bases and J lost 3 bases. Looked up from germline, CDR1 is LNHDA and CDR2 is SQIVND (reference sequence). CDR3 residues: CASSGRLAGVYEQYF. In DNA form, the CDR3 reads TGTGCCAGTAGTGGGAGACTAGCGGGAGTCTACGAGCAGTACTTC.

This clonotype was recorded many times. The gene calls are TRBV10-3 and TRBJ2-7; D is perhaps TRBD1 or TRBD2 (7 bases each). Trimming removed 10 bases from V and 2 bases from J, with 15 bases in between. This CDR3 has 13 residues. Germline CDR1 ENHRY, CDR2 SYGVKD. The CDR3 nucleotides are TGTGCCACAGGGGGGGTTAATACCTACGAGCAGTACTTC. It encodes CATGGVNTYEQYF.

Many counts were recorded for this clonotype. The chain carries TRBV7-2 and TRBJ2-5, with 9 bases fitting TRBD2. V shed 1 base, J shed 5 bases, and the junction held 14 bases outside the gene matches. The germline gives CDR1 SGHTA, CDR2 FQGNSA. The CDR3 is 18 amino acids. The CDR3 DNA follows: TGTGCCAGCAGCTTAGAGGCCGGGTTAGCGGGAGTGGAGGAGACCCAGTACTTC. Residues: CASSLEAGLAGVEETQYF.

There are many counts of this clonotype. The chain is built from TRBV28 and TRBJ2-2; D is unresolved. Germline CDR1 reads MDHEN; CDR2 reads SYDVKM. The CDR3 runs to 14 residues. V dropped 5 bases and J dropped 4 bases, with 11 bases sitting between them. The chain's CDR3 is CASSPPWATGELFF. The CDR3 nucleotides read TGTGCCAGCAGTCCCCCATGGGCCACCGGGGAGCTGTTTTTT.

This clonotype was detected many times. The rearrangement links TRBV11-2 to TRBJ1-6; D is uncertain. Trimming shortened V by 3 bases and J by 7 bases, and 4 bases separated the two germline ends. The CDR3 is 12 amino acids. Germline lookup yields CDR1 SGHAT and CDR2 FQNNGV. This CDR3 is CASSFHNSPLHF. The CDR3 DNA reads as TGTGCCAGCAGCTTCCACAATTCACCCCTCCACTTT.

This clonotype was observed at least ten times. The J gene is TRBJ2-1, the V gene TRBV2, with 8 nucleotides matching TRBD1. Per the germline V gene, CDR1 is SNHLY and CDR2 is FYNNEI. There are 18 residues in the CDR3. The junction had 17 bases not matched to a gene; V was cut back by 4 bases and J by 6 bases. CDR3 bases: TGTGCCAGCAGTGTTCCTTGGTCTGGACAGGGCTTTGCCAATGAGCAGTTCTTC. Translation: CASSVPWSGQGFANEQFF.

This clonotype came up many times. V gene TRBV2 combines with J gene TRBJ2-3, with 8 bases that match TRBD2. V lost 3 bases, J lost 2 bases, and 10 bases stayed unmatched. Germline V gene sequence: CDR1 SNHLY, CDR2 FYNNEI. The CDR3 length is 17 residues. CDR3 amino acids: CASSEAGGGRSTDTQYF. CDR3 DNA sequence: TGTGCCAGCAGTGAGGCGGGTGGCGGGAGGTCCACAGATACGCAGTATTTT.